This passage covers 32 T cell receptor beta chains from one sample sequenced in a study of blood T cell repertoires in COVID-19. Clones were sequenced by immunoSEQ multiplex PCR, and TCRdb holds only the in-frame ones, with some missing. The table has fewer than 400,000 clones, roughly 86% seen once. Source material: PBMCs or T cells enriched from blood (not recorded which). These receptors were taken from a woman aged 25 to 39 who had recovered from COVID-19.

V gene TRBV29-1 combines with J gene TRBJ1-5; 7 positions agree with TRBD1. The CDR3 is made up of 13 amino acids. CDR1 is SQVTM and CDR2 is ANQGSEA in the germline V gene. V lost 8 bases, J lost 5 bases, and 9 bases stayed unmatched. The CDR3 sequence is CSPERQGDQPQHF. CDR3 sequence (DNA): TGCAGCCCCGAGAGACAGGGAGATCAGCCCCAGCATTTT.

The chain is built from TRBV27 and TRBJ2-1, with TRBD2 identical over 10 bases. The CDR3 runs to 21 residues. Germline V gene lookup returns CDR1 MNHEY and CDR2 SMNVEV (reference sequence). Germline trimming cut 3 bases from V and 0 bases from J; bases unmatched to any gene: 17. CDR3 sequence reads: CASSLPRGSQREGSSYNEQFF. For the CDR3, the DNA is TGTGCCAGCAGTTTGCCCAGGGGGAGTCAGCGGGAGGGAAGCTCCTACAATGAGCAGTTCTTC.

V and J are TRBV6-5 and TRBJ1-2; TRBD1 matches at 10 bases. The CDR3 is made up of 14 amino acids. With V trimmed by 6 bases and J by 8 bases, 9 bases remained unmatched. Germline V gene lookup returns CDR1 MNHEY and CDR2 SVGAGI. The CDR3 spells CASSQRQGARGYTF. The DNA of the CDR3 is TGTGCCAGCAGCCAGAGACAGGGGGCGCGGGGCTACACCTTC.

The chain uses TRBV24-1 and TRBJ1-1, with 8 bases matching TRBD1. The V segment lost 12 bases and the J segment 7 bases; nucleotides outside the gene matches: 9. From germline, CDR1 is KGHDR and CDR2 SFDVKD. The CDR3 runs 12 residues. CDR3 sequence: CAASRGRGEAFF. The CDR3 bases are TGTGCCGCTAGCAGGGGGCGCGGTGAAGCTTTCTTT.

The chain employs TRBV6-5 and TRBJ1-6, with D tentatively TRBD1 (5 bases). CDR1 and CDR2 from the germline V gene are MNHEY and SVGAGI. Between the trimmed V and J ends, which lost 2 bases and 14 bases, there was a span of 10 bases. This CDR3 is built from 12 residues. The CDR3 region is CASSYPAGTLHF. The CDR3 DNA reads as TGTGCCAGCAGTTACCCGGCAGGGACCCTCCACTTT.

The chain uses TRBV3-1 (or the pseudogene TRBV3-2) and TRBJ1-6; D might be TRBD1 (6 bases). The CDR3 is 11 residues long. Per germline, CDR1 LGHDT and CDR2 YNNKEL (reference sequence). V was cut by 6 bases and J by 15 bases, with 12 bases left in between. CDR3 residues: CASRATGLLHF. DNA for the CDR3: TGTGCCAGCAGAGCCACAGGGCTCCTCCACTTT.

This clone has only one observation. The genes are TRBV5-4 and TRBJ1-1; TRBD1 is a possible D gene (5 bases). The CDR3 length is 14 residues. CDR1 SGHNT and CDR2 YYREEE come from the germline V gene (reference sequence). The ends were cut back, 2 bases at V and 5 bases at J, with 13 bases in the middle. As DNA, the CDR3 is TGTGCCAGCAGCTTAGATTGGGGGGAAACTGAAGCTTTCTTT. Amino acids: CASSLDWGETEAFF.

CDR3 bases: TGTGCCAGTAGTATAGTTGAGTTTTCTAGCAATCAGCCCCAGCATTTT. Protein: CASSIVEFSSNQPQHF. The chain links TRBV19 to TRBJ1-5; the D is unclear. With 1 base removed from V and 0 bases from J, the gap between germline ends came to 10 bases. The V gene's germline CDR1 is LNHDA and CDR2 SQIVND (reference sequence). The CDR3 is made up of 16 amino acids.

The V call is TRBV5-1, the J call TRBJ2-3; TRBD1 aligns across 8 bases. The CDR3 is 16 amino acids. CDR1 is SGHRS, CDR2 YFSETQ, per germline. The V segment lost 5 bases and the J segment 2 bases; nucleotides outside the gene matches: 10. For the CDR3, the DNA is TGCGCCAGCAGTTTAGACAGGGGACTTGACACAGATACGCAGTATTTT. As protein: CASSLDRGLDTDTQYF.

The chain links TRBV6-5 to TRBJ1-1, with D uncertain. This CDR3 has 11 residues. Trimming removed 6 bases from V and 10 bases from J, with 12 bases in between. Germline V lookup: CDR1 MNHEY, CDR2 SVGAGI. The CDR3 bases are TGTGCCAGCAGCCGTGAAGGGAGAGCTTTCTTT. This codes for CASSREGRAFF.

The rearrangement links TRBV19 to TRBJ1-4; tentatively, D is TRBD1 (6 bases). In germline, CDR1 is LNHDA, CDR2 SQIVND (reference sequence). The CDR3 has 13 amino acids. V dropped 3 bases and J dropped 7 bases, with 9 bases sitting between them. The CDR3 protein is CASSIAGVEKLFF. The CDR3 nucleotides are TGTGCCAGTAGTATTGCAGGGGTTGAAAAACTGTTTTTT.

The chain combines TRBV4-1 with TRBJ2-1; 9 bases fit TRBD2. Germline V gene lookup returns CDR1 MGHRA and CDR2 YSYEKL. V gave up 0 bases and J gave up 6 bases; unmatched junction bases: 6. The CDR3 runs to 16 residues. CDR3 region: CASSQERLAAPNEQFF. The DNA for the CDR3 is TGCGCCAGCAGCCAAGAGCGACTAGCGGCACCCAATGAGCAGTTCTTC.

The chain joins TRBV4-1 to TRBJ1-1; D is possibly TRBD1 (6 bases). The V end lost 0 bases, the J end lost 5 bases, and 13 bases lay between the germline ends. The CDR3 length is 15 residues. Germline CDR1 MGHRA, CDR2 YSYEKL. The CDR3 here is CASSQDQGRMTEAFF. The CDR3 bases are TGCGCCAGCAGCCAAGATCAGGGGAGAATGACTGAAGCTTTCTTT.

The V and J genes are TRBV19 and TRBJ2-2, with a tentative D call TRBD1 (5 bases). Per germline, CDR1 LNHDA and CDR2 SQIVND (reference sequence). The CDR3 loop spans 14 amino acids. The ends were cut back, 5 bases at V and 3 bases at J, with 10 bases in the middle. The CDR3 nucleotides read TGTGCCAGTAGTCCCCGACAGTACACCGGGGAGCTGTTTTTT. This sequence encodes CASSPRQYTGELFF.

J is TRBJ1-1 and V is TRBV19; tentative D call: TRBD1 (6 bases). The CDR3 is made up of 15 amino acids. Germline values: CDR1 LNHDA, CDR2 SQIVND (reference sequence). Trimming stripped 8 bases from V and 0 bases from J, with 16 bases between. CDR3 DNA: TGTGCCAGTGTCCTGGGGGGGCCCCTGAACACTGAAGCTTTCTTT. Amino acid sequence: CASVLGGPLNTEAFF.

The genes are TRBV27 and TRBJ1-6, with no clear D. From germline, CDR1 is MNHEY and CDR2 SMNVEV (reference sequence). This CDR3 region has 13 residues. V shed 4 bases and J shed 6 bases, with 7 bases lying between them. CDR3 coding DNA: TGTGCCAGCAGTTCGGAGGGTAATTCACCCCTCCACTTT. Encoded protein: CASSSEGNSPLHF.

The chain has TRBV12-3 or TRBV12-4 and TRBJ2-7; D perhaps matches TRBD1 (6 bases). The CDR3 runs to 13 residues. The ends were cut back, 4 bases at V and 3 bases at J, with 10 bases in the middle. CDR3 sequence reads: CASSWQGNYEQYF. In nucleotides, the CDR3 is TGTGCCAGCAGTTGGCAGGGGAACTACGAGCAGTACTTC.

The V gene is TRBV25-1, the J gene TRBJ2-3; TRBD1 matches at 10 bases. Germline V gene data show CDR1 as MGHDK and CDR2 as SYGVNS. The CDR3 contains 15 residues. Unmatched junction bases numbered 3, after V lost 2 bases and J lost 4 bases. Written as DNA, the CDR3 is TGTGCCAGCAGTGAACCAGGACAGGGGGCAGATACGCAGTATTTT. It is translated as CASSEPGQGADTQYF.

In its sample, this clone was seen once. The chain uses TRBV24-1 and TRBJ2-3; no clear D. Trimming stripped 5 bases from V and 0 bases from J, with 8 bases between. CDR1 is KGHDR and CDR2 is SFDVKD in the germline V gene. This CDR3 spans 14 amino acids. This chain's CDR3 is CATSGAVSTDTQYF. CDR3 nucleotides: TGTGCCACCAGTGGTGCGGTTAGCACAGATACGCAGTATTTT.

The J gene is TRBJ2-3, the V gene TRBV7-2, with 7 bases that match TRBD1. CDR1 and CDR2 (germline): SGHTA, FQGNSA. J lost 6 bases, V lost 5 bases, and 5 bases had no gene match. The CDR3 consists of 13 residues. CDR3 nucleotides: TGTGCCAGCAGCCAAAGGGGGCGTGATACGCAGTATTTT. It yields the protein CASSQRGRDTQYF.

The chain joins TRBV6-5 to TRBJ1-6; D is perhaps TRBD1 (5 bases). CDR3 length: 14 amino acids. CDR1 is MNHEY, CDR2 SVGAGI, per germline. With 6 bases removed from V and 5 bases from J, the gap between germline ends came to 11 bases. The CDR3 region has the DNA TGTGCCAGCAGACGGGACTTTGATAATTCACCCCTCCACTTT. Translating it yields CASRRDFDNSPLHF.

The chain is built from TRBV6-5 and TRBJ2-4, with D possibly being TRBD2 (6 bases). The V and J ends lost 3 bases and 8 bases respectively, with 14 bases between them. The CDR3 is made up of 14 amino acids. Germline loops: CDR1 MNHEY, CDR2 SVGAGI. For the CDR3, the DNA is TGTGCCAGCAGTTATCGGGGGAGTCAAGACATTCAGTACTTC. It specifies CASSYRGSQDIQYF.

This clone was seen only a few times. The chain links TRBV18 to TRBJ1-1; perhaps TRBD1 as D (5 bases). The CDR3 runs 15 residues. Germline values: CDR1 KGHSH, CDR2 LQKENI. Between the trimmed V and J ends, which lost 1 base and 3 bases, there was a span of 12 bases. The CDR3 nucleotides are TGTGCCAGCTCACCACTTCAGGGTCGTGACACTGAAGCTTTCTTT. The encoded protein is CASSPLQGRDTEAFF. Filled out from reference TRBV18 and TRBJ1-1, the complete variable domain reads NAGVMQNPRHLVRRRGQEARLRCSPMKGHSHVYWYRQLPEEGLKFMVYLQKENIIDESGMPKERFSAEFPKEGPSILRIQQVVRGDSAAYFCASSPLQGRDTEAFFGQGTRLTVV.

The chain employs TRBV9 and TRBJ2-7, with 7 bases lining up with TRBD1. From germline, CDR1 is SGDLS and CDR2 YYNGEE. The CDR3 has 16 amino acids. The trim removed 3 bases at V and 5 bases at J, leaving 14 bases unmatched. The chain's CDR3 is CASSASRAGGKDEQYF. As DNA, the CDR3 is TGTGCCAGCAGCGCCTCCCGCGCAGGGGGTAAGGACGAGCAGTACTTC. Combining the CDR3 with reference TRBV9 and TRBJ2-7 gives the whole variable domain DSGVTQTPKHLITATGQRVTLRCSPRSGDLSVYWYQQSLDQGLQFLIQYYNGEERAKGNILERFSAQQFPDLHSELNLSSLELGDSALYFCASSASRAGGKDEQYFGPGTRLTVT.

The chain uses TRBV28 and TRBJ1-4; D is undetermined. CDR1 MDHEN and CDR2 SYDVKM come from the germline V gene. Trimming removed 3 bases from V and 7 bases from J, with 6 bases in between. The CDR3 is 12 residues long. Here the CDR3 DNA reads TGTGCCAGCAGTTTCGCGGGTGAAAAACTGTTTTTT. It codes for CASSFAGEKLFF. The full variable domain, rest sourced from reference TRBV28 and TRBJ1-4, is DVKVTQSSRYLVKRTGEKVFLECVQDMDHENMFWYRQDPGLGLRLIYFSYDVKMKEKGDIPEGYSVSREKKERFSLILESASTNQTSMYLCASSFAGEKLFFGSGTQLSVL.

This clone turned up a few times. A junction boundary mismatches the germline segment, possibly from a read error. The rearrangement uses TRBV7-7 and TRBJ2-2; 14 positions match TRBD2. Germline lookup yields CDR1 SSHAT and CDR2 FNYEAQ (reference sequence). The CDR3 is 18 amino acids. Here the CDR3 reads CASSLTSGGAFATGELFF. In DNA, the CDR3 is TGTGCTAGCAGCCTGACTAGCGGGGGGGCCTTTGCGACCGGGGAGCTGTTTTTT.

This chain uses TRBV7-3 with TRBJ2-7, with D possibly matching TRBD2 (7 bases). The germline gives CDR1 SGHTA, CDR2 FQGTGA. The V gene lost 1 base and the J gene lost 2 bases, with 12 bases spanning the gap. This CDR3 region has 15 residues. CDR3 sequence reads: CASSLSRGAPYEQYF. The CDR3 DNA sequence: TGTGCCAGCAGCTTAAGTCGGGGGGCACCCTACGAGCAGTACTTC.

V and J are TRBV7-2 and TRBJ2-1; TRBD1 agrees at 7 bases. Germline V gene sequence: CDR1 SGHTA, CDR2 FQGNSA. The V segment lost 7 bases and the J segment 4 bases; nucleotides outside the gene matches: 7. The length of the CDR3 is 14 residues. The CDR3 nucleotides read TGTGCCAGCAACAACCGGGACAGTTACAATGAGCAGTTCTTC. It encodes CASNNRDSYNEQFF.

This sequence joins TRBV28 and TRBJ2-7, with a possible D match to TRBD2 (7 bases). The CDR3 sequence is 16 residues long. The ends were cut back, 5 bases at V and 0 bases at J, with 17 bases in the middle. The germline CDR1 and CDR2 sequences are MDHEN and SYDVKM. CDR3 region: CASSPGGGTSSYEQYF. In nucleotides, the CDR3 is TGTGCCAGCAGTCCCGGCGGGGGCACCAGCTCCTACGAGCAGTACTTC.

This chain joins TRBV5-6 and TRBJ1-5; 9 positions agree with TRBD1. The CDR3 runs to 17 residues. V lost 0 bases, J lost 3 bases, and 7 bases stayed unmatched. Germline CDR1 SGHDT, CDR2 YYEEEE. The CDR3 nucleotides are TGTGCCAGCAGCTTGGCGTCGGGACAGGGCCTCAATCAGCCCCAGCATTTT. Amino acids: CASSLASGQGLNQPQHF.

This chain links TRBV28 with TRBJ2-7; D remains ambiguous. This CDR3 spans 14 amino acids. Deletions cut 2 bases from V and 0 bases from J, with 8 bases between. Germline assignment: CDR1 MDHEN and CDR2 SYDVKM. The CDR3 DNA reads TGTGCCAGCAGTTTACTTGTGAGCTCCTACGAGCAGTACTTC. Its protein product is CASSLLVSSYEQYF.

This chain joins TRBV6-4 and TRBJ2-3; no firm D call. V was cut by 5 bases and J by 3 bases, with 12 bases left in between. CDR3 length equals 14 residues. Germline loops: CDR1 MRHNA, CDR2 SNTAGT. The CDR3 sequence: CASSNNAGTDTQYF. The CDR3 nucleotides are TGTGCCAGCAGTAACAATGCCGGGACAGATACGCAGTATTTT.